The 28 T cell receptor beta chains below were found in one sample sequenced in a study of T cell responses to AZD1222 COVID-19 vaccine. Repertoires were generated with immunoSEQ multiplex PCR, while TCRdb's copy carries only in-frame clones and drops some. The sample gives about 120,000 clones, 80% to 90% of which show up once; over 8.5% is in the top ten. The material sequenced was peripheral blood, taken on day 0 of MenACWY control vaccination. These receptors were collected from an adult in good health.

The chain recombines TRBV5-1 with TRBJ2-3; D gene unclear. Trimming shortened V by 4 bases and J by 0 bases, and 6 bases separated the two germline ends. The CDR3 contains 13 residues. Germline-derived CDR1 and CDR2 are SGHRS and YFSETQ. This CDR3 reads CASSPTSTDTQYF. The CDR3 nucleotides are TGCGCCAGCAGCCCTACTAGCACAGATACGCAGTATTTT.

J is TRBJ2-7 and V is TRBV7-2, with 8 positions matching TRBD2. The CDR3 length is 15 residues. J lost 1 base, V lost 6 bases, and 8 bases had no gene match. Germline CDR1 reads SGHTA; CDR2 reads FQGNSA. CDR3: CASRFLAGESYEQYF. DNA of the CDR3: TGTGCCAGCAGATTCCTAGCGGGCGAGTCCTACGAGCAGTACTTC.

V is TRBV11-3 and J is TRBJ1-1; D remains unclear. V was shortened by 5 bases and J by 4 bases, with 11 bases between the two germline ends. Germline-derived CDR1 and CDR2 are SGHNT and YENEEA. The CDR3 runs to 13 residues. The CDR3 DNA sequence: TGTGCCAGCAGCCAATATAGATCCACTGAAGCTTTCTTT. Translated, it gives CASSQYRSTEAFF.

The count of this clone is one. V usage is TRBV11-3 and J usage is TRBJ2-1; weak D call: TRBD2 (6 bases). V lost 0 bases to trimming and J lost 8 bases, with 17 bases between them. CDR1 and CDR2 from the germline V gene are SGHNT and YENEEA. The CDR3 sequence is 16 residues long. CDR3 nucleotide sequence: TGTGCCAGCAGCTTAGATCTCGGGGGAGGCATCCATGAGCAGTTCTTC. Its translation is CASSLDLGGGIHEQFF. The full variable domain, completed using reference TRBV11-3 and TRBJ2-1, is EAGVVQSPRYKIIEKKQPVAFWCNPISGHNTLYWYLQNLGQGPELLIRYENEEAVDDSQLPKDRFSAERLKGVDSTLKIQPAELGDSAVYLCASSLDLGGGIHEQFFGPGTRLTVL.

This chain joins TRBV7-9 and TRBJ2-7; D might be TRBD1 (5 bases). Deletions cut 2 bases from V and 3 bases from J, with 5 bases between. Germline V gene data show CDR1 as SEHNR and CDR2 as FQNEAQ (reference sequence). This CDR3 spans 12 amino acids. This CDR3 reads CASSLTGYEQYF. DNA of the CDR3: TGTGCCAGCAGCTTAACAGGCTACGAGCAGTACTTC.

The rearrangement joins TRBV9 to TRBJ2-7; unclear D gene. Trimming left V 3 bases short and J 3 bases short, with 10 bases between. The CDR3 is 13 residues long. Germline CDR1 and CDR2: SGDLS and YYNGEE. The DNA of the CDR3 is TGTGCCAGCAGCGACAGAGGAGACTACGAGCAGTACTTC. Translating it yields CASSDRGDYEQYF.

The V gene is TRBV5-4, the J gene TRBJ2-7, with D perhaps matching TRBD1 or TRBD2 (5 bases each). Trimming shortened V by 4 bases and J by 0 bases, and 17 bases separated the two germline ends. The CDR3 has 16 residues. Germline V gene lookup returns CDR1 SGHNT and CDR2 YYREEE (reference sequence). The CDR3 DNA reads as TGTGCCAGCAGCAAAATGGGACCAGGGAACTCCTACGAGCAGTACTTC. Encoded protein: CASSKMGPGNSYEQYF.

CDR3 sequence: CASSMEDTQYF. Written as DNA, the CDR3 is TGTGCCAGCAGCATGGAAGATACGCAGTATTTT. The chain combines TRBV7-9 with TRBJ2-3; no clear D gene. This CDR3 region has 11 residues. V lost 5 bases to trimming and J lost 5 bases, with 5 bases between them. Looked up from germline, CDR1 is SEHNR and CDR2 is FQNEAQ (reference sequence). The whole variable domain, filled in from reference TRBV7-9 and TRBJ2-3, reads DTGVSQNPRHKITKRGQNVTFRCDPISEHNRLYWYRQTLGQGPEFLTYFQNEAQLEKSRLLSDRFSAERPKGSFSTLEIQRTEQGDSAMYLCASSMEDTQYFGPGTRLTVL.

The gene calls are TRBV5-1 and TRBJ1-1; the match to TRBD1 covers 10 bases. This CDR3 has 14 residues. With V trimmed by 4 bases and J by 8 bases, 8 bases remained unmatched. Germline V lookup: CDR1 SGHRS, CDR2 YFSETQ. The chain's CDR3 is CASSQRTGGFEAFF. CDR3 nucleotide sequence: TGCGCCAGCAGCCAGAGGACAGGGGGTTTCGAAGCTTTCTTT.

This rearrangement joins TRBV2 to TRBJ2-1; 9 bases align to TRBD2. The CDR3 has 16 amino acids. CDR1 and CDR2 (germline): SNHLY, FYNNEI. V was pared by 7 bases and J by 4 bases, with 11 bases of the junction left unmatched. CDR3 amino acids: CASTPTLAGPYNEQFF. CDR3 coding DNA: TGTGCCAGCACCCCGACCCTAGCGGGGCCTTACAATGAGCAGTTCTTC.

The CDR3 region has the DNA TGTGCCAGCAGCTTACGGTACTCTGGAAACACCATATATTTT. Translation: CASSLRYSGNTIYF. This rearrangement joins TRBV13 to TRBJ1-3; D unclear. Looked up from germline, CDR1 is PRHDT and CDR2 is FYEKMQ (reference sequence). The CDR3 is made up of 14 amino acids. Trimming shortened V by 2 bases and J by 0 bases, and 5 bases separated the two germline ends.

The V and J genes are TRBV30 and TRBJ2-6, with 9 bases that match TRBD1. The CDR3 has 16 residues. Losses at the gene ends were 8 bases for V and 0 bases for J; bases not matched to a gene: 8. Per the germline V gene, CDR1 is GTSNPN and CDR2 is SVGIG (reference sequence). The CDR3 DNA follows: TGTGCCGGCACAGGGGGCTTTCACTCTGGGGCCAACGTCCTGACTTTC. Translated: CAGTGGFHSGANVLTF. The entire variable domain, with the rest obtained from reference TRBV30 and TRBJ2-6, is as follows: SQTIHQWPATLVQPVGSPLSLECTVEGTSNPNLYWYRQAAGRGLQLLFYSVGIGQISSEVPQNLSASRPQDRQFILSSKKLLLSDSGFYLCAGTGGFHSGANVLTFGAGSRLTVL.

This chain uses TRBV4-2 with TRBJ2-3; maybe TRBD1 (6 bases). This CDR3 spans 15 amino acids. Trimming left V 1 base short and J 0 bases short, with 8 bases between. Germline CDR1 LGHNA, CDR2 YNFKEQ. In DNA, the CDR3 is TGTGCCAGCAGCCAAGGGACAGTTAGCACAGATACGCAGTATTTT. As protein: CASSQGTVSTDTQYF.

This clone was observed once. The chain joins TRBV28 to TRBJ1-2; D unclear. The V gene lost 4 bases and the J gene lost 0 bases, with 12 bases spanning the gap. This CDR3 has 15 residues. In germline, CDR1 is MDHEN, CDR2 SYDVKM. The CDR3 sequence: CASSSRVFANYGYTF. The CDR3 DNA is TGTGCCAGCAGTTCAAGGGTCTTCGCTAACTATGGCTACACCTTC.

The V call is TRBV2, the J call TRBJ2-2; D unresolved. The CDR3 is 14 amino acids. Germline V gene sequence: CDR1 SNHLY, CDR2 FYNNEI. V gave up 7 bases and J gave up 2 bases, with 11 bases separating them. This CDR3 is CASIVDGNTGELFF. The CDR3 coding sequence is TGTGCCAGCATCGTCGACGGAAACACCGGGGAGCTGTTTTTT. Variable domain in full (rest from reference TRBV2 and TRBJ2-2): EPEVTQTPSHQVTQMGQEVILRCVPISNHLYFYWYRQILGQKVEFLVSFYNNEISEKSEIFDDQFSVERPDGSNFTLKIRSTKLEDSAMYFCASIVDGNTGELFFGEGSRLTVL.

The genes are TRBV11-2 and TRBJ2-3; 8 nucleotides match TRBD1. CDR1 SGHAT and CDR2 FQNNGV come from the germline V gene. The junction had 11 bases not matched to a gene; V was cut back by 5 bases and J by 7 bases. The CDR3 extends over 15 amino acids. The CDR3 here is CASSGGQGRGNTQYF. In DNA, the CDR3 is TGTGCCAGCAGCGGAGGACAGGGTAGGGGGAATACGCAGTATTTT.

As DNA, the CDR3 is TGTGCCAGCAGCTTAGTAGCGGGAGGGCGCCCAGATACGCAGTATTTT. Translation gives CASSLVAGGRPDTQYF. J is TRBJ2-3 and V is TRBV13; 11 bases match TRBD2. CDR1 is PRHDT and CDR2 is FYEKMQ in the germline V gene (reference sequence). The CDR3 length is 16 residues. After removal of 1 base from V and 4 bases from J, the junction contained 4 bases not matched to a gene.

The rearrangement links TRBV27 to TRBJ1-2, with TRBD1 matching over 8 bases. Trimming at V came to 0 bases and at J to 5 bases, leaving 2 bases not matched to a gene. CDR1 is MNHEY and CDR2 is SMNVEV in the germline V gene (reference sequence). The CDR3 is 14 amino acids. In nucleotides, the CDR3 is TGTGCCAGCAGTTTATCGAACAGGGGGTATGGCTACACCTTC. It encodes CASSLSNRGYGYTF.

This chain connects TRBV28 to TRBJ1-6, with a tentative D call TRBD1 (5 bases). CDR3 length: 13 residues. Trimming left V 6 bases short and J 6 bases short, with 9 bases between. Germline V gene data show CDR1 as MDHEN and CDR2 as SYDVKM. The CDR3 protein is CASRRGFNSPLHF. In nucleotides, the CDR3 is TGTGCCAGCAGGCGGGGCTTTAATTCACCCCTCCACTTT.

The chain recombines TRBV11-2 with TRBJ2-1; possibly TRBD1 for D (5 bases). Trimming stripped 2 bases from V and 9 bases from J, with 14 bases between. Germline CDR1 is SGHAT and CDR2 is FQNNGV. This CDR3 spans 14 amino acids. The CDR3 region has the DNA TGTGCCAGCAGCTTAAGGGCGGATAGGGGTGAGCAGTTCTTC. This translates into CASSLRADRGEQFF. The full variable domain, rest sourced from reference TRBV11-2 and TRBJ2-1, is EAGVAQSPRYKIIEKRQSVAFWCNPISGHATLYWYQQILGQGPKLLIQFQNNGVVDDSQLPKDRFSAERLKGVDSTLKIQPAKLEDSAVYLCASSLRADRGEQFFGPGTRLTVL.

The chain joins TRBV30 to TRBJ2-7; 9 nucleotides line up with TRBD2. Per germline, CDR1 GTSNPN and CDR2 SVGIG (reference sequence). V shed 0 bases and J 6 bases; nucleotides not matched to a gene: 15. CDR3 length: 17 amino acids. CDR3 DNA: TGTGCCTGGAGTGTCCCCAGGGGGGGACTAGCCGGGGGCGAGCAGTACTTC. Protein: CAWSVPRGGLAGGEQYF.

The J gene is TRBJ2-7, the V gene TRBV5-6; tentative D call: TRBD1 (5 bases). From germline, CDR1 is SGHDT and CDR2 YYEEEE. The CDR3 length is 12 residues. The V gene lost 1 base and the J gene lost 6 bases, with 8 bases spanning the gap. The CDR3: CASSLTGIEQYF. Written as DNA, the CDR3 is TGTGCCAGCAGCTTGACAGGTATCGAGCAGTACTTC.

This chain joins TRBV6-5 and TRBJ2-1; D gene uncertain. The CDR3 contains 15 residues. Germline V gene data show CDR1 as MNHEY and CDR2 as SVGAGI. Trimming cost V 6 bases and J 0 bases, with 12 bases left between them. CDR3 nucleotide sequence: TGTGCCAGCAGAGCAGTACGAAGCTCCTACAATGAGCAGTTCTTC. Protein sequence: CASRAVRSSYNEQFF.

The chain couples TRBV30 to TRBJ1-5, with D hard to call. Germline CDR1 is GTSNPN and CDR2 is SVGIG (reference sequence). Trimming removed 2 bases from V and 1 base from J, with 15 bases in between. The CDR3 loop spans 16 amino acids. The CDR3 reads CAWSPSEGVSNQPQHF. Here the CDR3 DNA reads TGTGCCTGGAGTCCCTCTGAGGGCGTGAGCAATCAGCCCCAGCATTTT.

The V gene is TRBV5-4, the J gene TRBJ2-1, with 14 bases aligning to TRBD2. Per germline, CDR1 SGHNT and CDR2 YYREEE (reference sequence). This CDR3 comprises 16 residues. Trimming cost V 4 bases and J 7 bases; bases outside gene matches: 7. CDR3 loop: CASSLPGLAGVNEQFF. The CDR3 DNA follows: TGTGCCAGCAGCCTTCCGGGACTAGCGGGAGTTAATGAGCAGTTCTTC.

The chain couples TRBV7-2 to TRBJ2-7; no clear D gene. V was clipped by 4 bases and J by 1 base, with 5 bases between them. Germline V gives CDR1 SGHTA, CDR2 FQGNSA. This CDR3 has 12 amino acids. CDR3 bases: TGTGCCAGCAGCTCGGTATCCTACGAGCAGTACTTC. Protein sequence: CASSSVSYEQYF.

The gene calls are TRBV4-1 and TRBJ2-1; D is perhaps TRBD1 or TRBD2 (6 bases each). Germline V gene sequence: CDR1 MGHRA, CDR2 YSYEKL. The CDR3 is made up of 18 amino acids. Deletions cut 0 bases from V and 7 bases from J, with 22 bases between. CDR3 coding DNA: TGCGCCAGCAGCCAAGAAACCTCTTTCGCGGCGGGGACAAATGAGCAGTTCTTC. Amino acid sequence: CASSQETSFAAGTNEQFF.

The rearrangement joins TRBV6-5 to TRBJ2-7; 9 bases line up with TRBD2. CDR3 size: 15 residues. Trimming removed 0 bases from V and 6 bases from J; junction bases left unmatched: 6. CDR1 and CDR2 (germline): MNHEY, SVGAGI. CDR3 residues: CASSYSSGGRPEQYF. CDR3 in DNA: TGTGCCAGCAGTTACTCGAGCGGGGGGCGCCCCGAGCAGTACTTC.